The 15 T cell receptor beta chains below all came from one sample that was sequenced in a study of control samples from healthy donors and cancer patients. Profiling relied on immunoSEQ multiplex PCR, and the TCRdb table lists in-frame clones only, not all of them. The sample carries some 11,000 clones, approximately 93% recorded once. The sequenced material came from PBMCs. Source of these receptors: a man in his sixties or seventies with head and neck cancer.

This chain uses TRBV3-1 (or the pseudogene TRBV3-2) with TRBJ2-7, with D perhaps matching TRBD1 (5 bases). From germline, CDR1 is LGHDT and CDR2 YNNKEL (reference sequence). The CDR3 runs to 13 residues. Between the trimmed V and J ends, which lost 4 bases and 3 bases, there was a span of 10 bases. CDR3 amino acids: CASSRRQGYEQYF. The DNA of the CDR3 is TGTGCCAGCAGCCGACGGCAGGGCTACGAGCAGTACTTC.

The chain recombines TRBV11-2 with TRBJ2-7; tentatively, D is TRBD2 (5 bases). Looked up from germline, CDR1 is SGHAT and CDR2 is FQNNGV. Trimming shortened V by 0 bases and J by 2 bases, and 8 bases separated the two germline ends. The CDR3 has 14 amino acids. The CDR3 loop reads CASSLDGDTYEQYF. CDR3 DNA: TGTGCCAGCAGCTTAGACGGGGATACCTACGAGCAGTACTTC.

V gene TRBV5-1 combines with J gene TRBJ2-5; no definite D call. Germline CDR1 and CDR2: SGHRS and YFSETQ. The CDR3 covers 13 residues. The V end was cut by 2 bases, the J end by 5 bases, with 10 bases between. Written as DNA, the CDR3 is TGCGCCAGCAGCTTCTCCGGTTCGGAGACCCAGTACTTC. Translating it yields CASSFSGSETQYF.

The chain couples TRBV9 to TRBJ2-2, with 11 nucleotides matching TRBD1. Germline assignment: CDR1 SGDLS and CDR2 YYNGEE. The J segment lost 5 bases and the V segment lost 2 bases, leaving 2 bases of the junction unmatched. The CDR3 is made up of 15 amino acids. CDR3 sequence: CASSVGQGATGELFF. CDR3 DNA sequence: TGTGCCAGCAGCGTTGGACAGGGGGCTACCGGGGAGCTGTTTTTT.

This chain connects TRBV18 to TRBJ2-7, with 8 nucleotides matching TRBD1. The CDR3 contains 15 residues. Germline CDR1 and CDR2: KGHSH and LQKENI. V shed 3 bases and J 1 base; nucleotides not matched to a gene: 5. The CDR3 sequence: CASSPFTGGSYEQYF. As DNA, the CDR3 is TGTGCCAGCTCACCGTTCACAGGGGGGTCCTACGAGCAGTACTTC.

V and J are TRBV6-5 and TRBJ2-6; no clear D gene. The CDR3 loop spans 15 amino acids. The V end was cut by 6 bases, the J end by 0 bases, with 9 bases between. Germline CDR1 is MNHEY and CDR2 is SVGAGI. CDR3 in DNA: TGTGCCAGCAGAGATGGGTTCTCTGGGGCCAACGTCCTGACTTTC. It translates to CASRDGFSGANVLTF.

The V and J genes are TRBV6-2 or TRBV6-3 and TRBJ2-3, with 13 bases that match TRBD2. Trimming removed 5 bases from V and 4 bases from J; junction bases left unmatched: 15. The CDR3 spans 19 residues. Per the germline V gene, CDR1 is MNHEY and CDR2 is SVGEGT. The chain's CDR3 is CASSPMRWTSGSFADTQYF. The DNA of the CDR3 is TGTGCCAGCAGTCCCATGCGTTGGACTAGCGGGAGTTTTGCAGATACGCAGTATTTT.

This chain connects TRBV27 to TRBJ1-1; 8 bases align to TRBD1. The CDR3 length is 17 residues. Germline V gene data show CDR1 as MNHEY and CDR2 as SMNVEV (reference sequence). The V and J ends lost 1 base and 1 base, in that order; junction bases with no gene match: 8. CDR3 nucleotides: TGTGCCAGCAGTTTATTCGGGGACAGGTTGCAGAACACTGAAGCTTTCTTT. This gives the protein CASSLFGDRLQNTEAFF.

The CDR3 loop reads CASRGAGASYSYEQYF. In nucleotides, the CDR3 is TGTGCCAGCAGGGGAGCTGGCGCCAGCTACTCCTACGAGCAGTACTTC. The chain has TRBV2 and TRBJ2-7; D may be TRBD2 (5 bases). The CDR3 length is 16 residues. Trimming cost V 6 bases and J 0 bases, with 18 bases left between them. Per the germline V gene, CDR1 is SNHLY and CDR2 is FYNNEI. The entire variable domain, with the rest obtained from reference TRBV2 and TRBJ2-7, is as follows: EPEVTQTPSHQVTQMGQEVILRCVPISNHLYFYWYRQILGQKVEFLVSFYNNEISEKSEIFDDQFSVERPDGSNFTLKIRSTKLEDSAMYFCASRGAGASYSYEQYFGPGTRLTVT.

The chain links TRBV18 to TRBJ1-5; D ambiguous. Trimming cost V 4 bases and J 5 bases, with 6 bases left between them. The germline gives CDR1 KGHSH, CDR2 LQKENI. CDR3 length equals 12 residues. CDR3 amino acids: CASSRQDQPQHF. In DNA form, the CDR3 reads TGTGCCAGCTCACGGCAGGATCAGCCCCAGCATTTT.

The chain carries TRBV12-3 or TRBV12-4 and TRBJ2-2, with D tentatively TRBD2 (6 bases). V lost 6 bases and J lost 4, with 9 bases in between. The CDR3 is 13 residues long. CDR3: CASRQTSTGELFF. DNA for the CDR3: TGTGCCAGCAGGCAGACTAGCACCGGGGAGCTGTTTTTT.

J is TRBJ2-3 and V is TRBV5-1, with D uncertain. The V end was cut by 1 base, the J end by 3 bases, with 3 bases between. Germline V CDR1 and CDR2: SGHRS, YFSETQ. The CDR3 sequence is 12 residues long. The CDR3 DNA is TGCGCCAGCAGCTTGCTGACAGATACGCAGTATTTT. It yields the protein CASSLLTDTQYF.

CDR3 region: CASTVQGTSNTGELFF. CDR3 in DNA: TGTGCCAGCACCGTCCAAGGGACATCGAACACCGGGGAGCTGTTTTTT. V gene TRBV2 combines with J gene TRBJ2-2; D may be TRBD1 (6 bases). V was cut by 7 bases and J by 0 bases, with 15 bases left in between. CDR1 is SNHLY, CDR2 FYNNEI, per germline. This CDR3 spans 16 amino acids. The full variable domain, with the rest looked up from reference TRBV2 and TRBJ2-2, is EPEVTQTPSHQVTQMGQEVILRCVPISNHLYFYWYRQILGQKVEFLVSFYNNEISEKSEIFDDQFSVERPDGSNFTLKIRSTKLEDSAMYFCASTVQGTSNTGELFFGEGSRLTVL.

The genes are TRBV5-4 and TRBJ2-3; 8 nucleotides agree with TRBD2. This CDR3 region has 16 residues. The germline CDR1 and CDR2 sequences are SGHNT and YYREEE (reference sequence). J was trimmed by 4 bases and V by 2 bases; bases with no gene match: 9. CDR3 loop: CASSFGGGTRADTQYF. DNA of the CDR3: TGTGCCAGCAGCTTTGGGGGCGGGACTAGAGCAGATACGCAGTATTTT.

The chain carries TRBV19 and TRBJ2-4; no firm D call. V was clipped by 2 bases and J by 7 bases, with 12 bases between them. This CDR3 is 14 amino acids long. CDR1 is LNHDA and CDR2 is SQIVND in the germline V gene (reference sequence). CDR3 nucleotide sequence: TGTGCCAGTAGTATACTGGGCCTGGGGAACATTCAGTACTTC. It specifies CASSILGLGNIQYF.